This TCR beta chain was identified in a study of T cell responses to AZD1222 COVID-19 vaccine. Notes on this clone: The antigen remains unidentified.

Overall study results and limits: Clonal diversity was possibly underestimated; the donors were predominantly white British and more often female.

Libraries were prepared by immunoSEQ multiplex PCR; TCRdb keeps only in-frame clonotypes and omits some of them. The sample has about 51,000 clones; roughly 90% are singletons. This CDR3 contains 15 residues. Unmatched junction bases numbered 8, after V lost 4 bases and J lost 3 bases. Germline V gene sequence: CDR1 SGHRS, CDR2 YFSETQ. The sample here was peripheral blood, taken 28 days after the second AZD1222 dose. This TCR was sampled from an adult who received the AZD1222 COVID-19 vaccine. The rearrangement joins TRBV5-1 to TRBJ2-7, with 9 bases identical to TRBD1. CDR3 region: CASSAIPGQGYEQYF. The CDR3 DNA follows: TGCGCCAGCAGCGCCATACCGGGACAGGGCTACGAGCAGTACTTC.